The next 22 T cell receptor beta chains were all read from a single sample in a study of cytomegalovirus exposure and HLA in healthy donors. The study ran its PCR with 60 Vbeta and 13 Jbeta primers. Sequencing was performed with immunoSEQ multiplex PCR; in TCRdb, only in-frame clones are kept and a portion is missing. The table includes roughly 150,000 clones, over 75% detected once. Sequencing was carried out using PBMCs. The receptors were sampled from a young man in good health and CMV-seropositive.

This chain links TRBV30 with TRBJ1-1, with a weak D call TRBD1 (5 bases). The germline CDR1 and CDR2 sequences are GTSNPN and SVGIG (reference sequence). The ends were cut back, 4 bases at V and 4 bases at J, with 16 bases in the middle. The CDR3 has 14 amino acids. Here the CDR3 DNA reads TGTGCCTGGAAAGGCAGGGCCCCGGGCACTGAAGCTTTCTTT. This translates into CAWKGRAPGTEAFF.

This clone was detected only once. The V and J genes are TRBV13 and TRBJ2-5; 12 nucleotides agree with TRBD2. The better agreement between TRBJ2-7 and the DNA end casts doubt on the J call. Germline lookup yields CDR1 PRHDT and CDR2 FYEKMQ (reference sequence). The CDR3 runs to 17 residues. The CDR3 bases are TGTGCCAGCGGATACGCTAGCGGGGGGGTTCGCTCCTACGAGCAGTACTTC. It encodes CASGYASGGVRSYEQYF.

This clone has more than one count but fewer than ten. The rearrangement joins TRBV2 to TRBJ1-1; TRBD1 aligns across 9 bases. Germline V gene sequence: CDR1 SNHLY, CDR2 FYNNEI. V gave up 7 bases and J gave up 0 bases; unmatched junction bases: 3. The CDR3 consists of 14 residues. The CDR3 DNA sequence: TGTGCCAGCACCTGGGACAGGGTGAACACTGAAGCTTTCTTT. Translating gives CASTWDRVNTEAFF.

This CDR3 reads CSTGSGGPTDTQYF. The CDR3 DNA reads TGCAGCACCGGCAGCGGGGGGCCCACAGATACGCAGTATTTT. The chain combines TRBV29-1 with TRBJ2-3; 9 bases fit TRBD2. The V and J ends lost 8 bases and 2 bases, in that order; junction bases with no gene match: 8. Germline assignment: CDR1 SQVTM and CDR2 ANQGSEA. The CDR3 is made up of 14 amino acids.

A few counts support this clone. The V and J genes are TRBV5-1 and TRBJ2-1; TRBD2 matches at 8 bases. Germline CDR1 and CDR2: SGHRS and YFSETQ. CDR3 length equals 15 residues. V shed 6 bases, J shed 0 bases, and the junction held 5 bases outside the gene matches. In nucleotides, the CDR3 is TGCGCCAGCACTCCGGGGGGGAGCTCCTACAATGAGCAGTTCTTC. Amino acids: CASTPGGSSYNEQFF.

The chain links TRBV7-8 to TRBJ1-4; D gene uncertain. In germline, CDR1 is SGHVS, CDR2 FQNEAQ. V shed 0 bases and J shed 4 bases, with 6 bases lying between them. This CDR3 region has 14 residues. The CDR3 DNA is TGTGCCAGCAGCTTAGCGGGCAGTAATGAAAAACTGTTTTTT. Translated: CASSLAGSNEKLFF.

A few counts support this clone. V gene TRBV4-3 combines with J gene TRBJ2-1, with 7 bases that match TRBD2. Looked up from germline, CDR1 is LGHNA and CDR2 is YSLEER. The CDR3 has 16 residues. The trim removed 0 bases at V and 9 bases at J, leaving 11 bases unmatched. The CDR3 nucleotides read TGCGCCAGCAGCCAAGAGACTAGCTTCCTTATCAGTGAGCAGTTCTTC. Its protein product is CASSQETSFLISEQFF.

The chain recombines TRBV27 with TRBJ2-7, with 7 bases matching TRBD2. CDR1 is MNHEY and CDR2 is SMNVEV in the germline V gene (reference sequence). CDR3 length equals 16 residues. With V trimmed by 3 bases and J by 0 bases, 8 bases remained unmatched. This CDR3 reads CASSFSRGESSYEQYF. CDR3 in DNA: TGTGCCAGCAGTTTTTCTCGGGGGGAAAGCTCCTACGAGCAGTACTTC.

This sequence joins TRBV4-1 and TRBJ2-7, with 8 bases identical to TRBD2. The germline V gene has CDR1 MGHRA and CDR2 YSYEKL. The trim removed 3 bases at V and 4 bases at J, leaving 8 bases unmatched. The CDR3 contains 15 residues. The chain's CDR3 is CASSHPGGGGYEQYF. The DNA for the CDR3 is TGCGCCAGCAGCCACCCGGGGGGGGGCGGGTACGAGCAGTACTTC.

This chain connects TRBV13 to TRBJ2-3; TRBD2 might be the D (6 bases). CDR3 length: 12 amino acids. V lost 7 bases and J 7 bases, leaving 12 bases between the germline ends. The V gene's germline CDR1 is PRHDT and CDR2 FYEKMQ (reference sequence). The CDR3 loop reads CASIKEGYTQYF. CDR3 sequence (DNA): TGTGCCAGCATCAAGGAGGGGTATACGCAGTATTTT. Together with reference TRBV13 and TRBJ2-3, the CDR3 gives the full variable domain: AAGVIQSPRHLIKEKRETATLKCYPIPRHDTVYWYQQGPGQDPQFLISFYEKMQSDKGSIPDRFSAQQFSDYHSELNMSSLELGDSALYFCASIKEGYTQYFGPGTRLTVL.

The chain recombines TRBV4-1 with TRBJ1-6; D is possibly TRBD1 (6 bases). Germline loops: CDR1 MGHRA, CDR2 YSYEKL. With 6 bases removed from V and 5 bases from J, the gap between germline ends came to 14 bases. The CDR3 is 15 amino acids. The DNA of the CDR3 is TGCGCCAGCAGTTCCTGGACAGAGAATAATTCACCCCTCCACTTT. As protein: CASSSWTENNSPLHF.

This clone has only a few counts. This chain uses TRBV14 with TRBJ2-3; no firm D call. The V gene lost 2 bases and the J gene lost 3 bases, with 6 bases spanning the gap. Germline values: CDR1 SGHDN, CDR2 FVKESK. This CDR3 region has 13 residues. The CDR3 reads CASSQMATDTQYF. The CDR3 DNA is TGTGCCAGCAGCCAAATGGCTACAGATACGCAGTATTTT.

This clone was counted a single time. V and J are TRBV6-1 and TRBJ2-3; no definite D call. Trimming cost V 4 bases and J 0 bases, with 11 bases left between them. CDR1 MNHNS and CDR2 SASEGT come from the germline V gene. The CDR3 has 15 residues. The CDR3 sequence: CASSAPAGSTDTQYF. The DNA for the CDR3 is TGTGCCAGCAGTGCGCCAGCAGGCAGCACAGATACGCAGTATTTT.

In DNA, the CDR3 is TGTGCCAGCAGTGAATGGGACAGGGTTACAGATACGCAGTATTTT. Its translation: CASSEWDRVTDTQYF. The rearrangement links TRBV2 to TRBJ2-3, with TRBD1 matching 9 bases. After removal of 2 bases from V and 3 bases from J, the junction contained 3 bases not matched to a gene. The CDR3 covers 15 residues. The germline V gene has CDR1 SNHLY and CDR2 FYNNEI.

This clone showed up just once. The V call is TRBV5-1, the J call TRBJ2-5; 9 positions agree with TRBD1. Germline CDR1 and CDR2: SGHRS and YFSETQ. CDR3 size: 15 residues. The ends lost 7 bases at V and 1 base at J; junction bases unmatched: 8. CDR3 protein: CASLATGGSQETQYF. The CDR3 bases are TGCGCCAGCTTAGCCACAGGGGGCTCCCAAGAGACCCAGTACTTC.

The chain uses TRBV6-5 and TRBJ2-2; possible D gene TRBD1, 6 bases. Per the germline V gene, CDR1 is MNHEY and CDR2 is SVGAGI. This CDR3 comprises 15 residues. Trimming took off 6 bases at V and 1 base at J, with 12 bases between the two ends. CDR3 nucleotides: TGTGCCAGCAGCCGAGGACAGAGGAACACCGGGGAGCTGTTTTTT. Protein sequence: CASSRGQRNTGELFF.

The chain's CDR3 is CASSPGLAGGPIVYNEQFF. The DNA of the CDR3 is TGTGCCAGCAGCCCAGGACTAGCGGGAGGGCCCATCGTCTACAATGAGCAGTTCTTC. The chain uses TRBV7-8 and TRBJ2-1; 15 nucleotides agree with TRBD2. V shed 5 bases and J 3 bases; nucleotides not matched to a gene: 11. The CDR3 has 19 residues. CDR1 SGHVS and CDR2 FQNEAQ come from the germline V gene. The variable domain in full, completed from reference TRBV7-8 and TRBJ2-1, reads GAGVSQSPRYKVAKRGQDVALRCDPISGHVSLFWYQQALGQGPEFLTYFQNEAQLDKSGLPSDRFFAERPEGSVSTLKIQRTQQEDSAVYLCASSPGLAGGPIVYNEQFFGPGTRLTVL.

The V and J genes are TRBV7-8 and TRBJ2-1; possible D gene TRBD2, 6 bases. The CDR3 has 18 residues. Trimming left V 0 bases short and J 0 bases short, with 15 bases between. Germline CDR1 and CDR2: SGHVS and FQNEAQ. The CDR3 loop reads CASSLAGIAASSYNEQFF. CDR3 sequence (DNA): TGTGCCAGCAGCTTAGCTGGGATAGCGGCTAGCTCCTACAATGAGCAGTTCTTC.

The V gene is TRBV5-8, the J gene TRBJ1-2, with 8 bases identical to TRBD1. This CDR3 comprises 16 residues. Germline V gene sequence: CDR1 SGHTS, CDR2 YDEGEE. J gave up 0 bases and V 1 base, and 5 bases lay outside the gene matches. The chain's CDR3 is CASSLRGQEANYGYTF. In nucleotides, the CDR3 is TGTGCCAGCAGCTTGAGGGGACAGGAAGCTAACTATGGCTACACCTTC.

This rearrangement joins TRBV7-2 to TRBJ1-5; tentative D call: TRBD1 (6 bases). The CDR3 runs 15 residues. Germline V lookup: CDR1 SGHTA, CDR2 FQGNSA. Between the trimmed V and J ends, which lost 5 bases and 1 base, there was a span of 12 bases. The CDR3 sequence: CASSIQGWSNQPQHF. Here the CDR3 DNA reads TGTGCCAGCAGCATACAGGGATGGAGCAATCAGCCCCAGCATTTT. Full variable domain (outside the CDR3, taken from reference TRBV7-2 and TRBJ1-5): GAGVSQSPSNKVTEKGKDVELRCDPISGHTALYWYRQSLGQGLEFLIYFQGNSAPDKSGLPSDRFSAERTGGSVSTLTIQRTQQEDSAVYLCASSIQGWSNQPQHFGDGTRLSIL.

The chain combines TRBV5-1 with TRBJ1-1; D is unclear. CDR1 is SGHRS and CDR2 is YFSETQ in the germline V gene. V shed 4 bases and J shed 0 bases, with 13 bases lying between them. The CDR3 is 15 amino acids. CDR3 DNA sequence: TGCGCCAGCAGCGGACGGGGTACTATGAACACTGAAGCTTTCTTT. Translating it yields CASSGRGTMNTEAFF.

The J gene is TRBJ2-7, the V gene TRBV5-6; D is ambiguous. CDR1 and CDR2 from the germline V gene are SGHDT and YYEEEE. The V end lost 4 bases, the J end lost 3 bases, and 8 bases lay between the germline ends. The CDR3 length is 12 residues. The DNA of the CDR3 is TGTGCCAGCAGCAAAGACATCTACGAGCAGTACTTC. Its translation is CASSKDIYEQYF.